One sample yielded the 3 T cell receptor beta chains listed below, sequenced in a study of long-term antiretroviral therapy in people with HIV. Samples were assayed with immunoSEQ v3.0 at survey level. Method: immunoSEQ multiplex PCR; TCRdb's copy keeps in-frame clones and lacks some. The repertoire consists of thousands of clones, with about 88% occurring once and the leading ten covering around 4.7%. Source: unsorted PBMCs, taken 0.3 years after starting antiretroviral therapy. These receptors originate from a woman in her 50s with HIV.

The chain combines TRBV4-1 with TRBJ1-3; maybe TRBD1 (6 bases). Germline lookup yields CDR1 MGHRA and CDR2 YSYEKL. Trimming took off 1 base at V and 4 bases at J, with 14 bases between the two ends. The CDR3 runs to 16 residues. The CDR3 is CASSQVGGYPGNTIYF. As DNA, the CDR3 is TGCGCCAGCAGCCAAGTGGGGGGCTACCCAGGAAACACCATATATTTT.

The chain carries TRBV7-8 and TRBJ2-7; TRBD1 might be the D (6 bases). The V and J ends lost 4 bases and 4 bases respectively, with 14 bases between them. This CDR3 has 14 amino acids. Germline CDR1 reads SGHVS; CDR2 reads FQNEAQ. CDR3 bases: TGTGCCAGCAGCTCACTTCAGGGGTCGTACGAGCAGTACTTC. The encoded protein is CASSSLQGSYEQYF.

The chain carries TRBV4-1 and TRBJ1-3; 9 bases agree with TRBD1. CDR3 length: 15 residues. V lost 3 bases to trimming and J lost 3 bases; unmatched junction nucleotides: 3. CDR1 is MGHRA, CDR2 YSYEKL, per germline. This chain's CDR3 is CASSHPGQGGNTIYF. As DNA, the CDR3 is TGCGCCAGCAGCCACCCGGGACAGGGTGGAAACACCATATATTTT.